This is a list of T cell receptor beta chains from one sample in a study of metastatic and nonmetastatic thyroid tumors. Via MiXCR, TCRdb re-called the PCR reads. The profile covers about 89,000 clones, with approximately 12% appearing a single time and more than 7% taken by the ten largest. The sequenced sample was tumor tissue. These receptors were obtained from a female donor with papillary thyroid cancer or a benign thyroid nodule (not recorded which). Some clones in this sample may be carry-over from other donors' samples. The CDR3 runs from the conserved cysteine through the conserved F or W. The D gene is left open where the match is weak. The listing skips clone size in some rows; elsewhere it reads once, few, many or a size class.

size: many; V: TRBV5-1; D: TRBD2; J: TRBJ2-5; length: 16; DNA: TGCGCCAGCAGCTGGTCCCTAGCGGGAGGCTCAGAGACCCAGTACTTC; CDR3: CASSWSLAGGSETQYF
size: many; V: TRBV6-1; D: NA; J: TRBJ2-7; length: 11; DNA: TGTGCCAGCCCAAGTAGGGACGAGCAGTACTTC; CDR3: CASPSRDEQYF
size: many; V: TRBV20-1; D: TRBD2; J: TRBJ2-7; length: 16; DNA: TGCAGTGCCCAAGACCGGAGGAGCGGGAGGACCTACGAGCAGTACTTC; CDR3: CSAQDRRSGRTYEQYF
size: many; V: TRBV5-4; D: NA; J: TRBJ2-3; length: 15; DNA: TGTGCCAGCAGCTCCGGTCCGGGGGGCACAGATACGCAGTATTTT; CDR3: CASSSGPGGTDTQYF
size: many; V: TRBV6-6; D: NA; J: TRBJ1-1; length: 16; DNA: TGTGCCAGCAGTTACGGTCCGGGGGGCGTGAACACTGAAGCTTTCTTT; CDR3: CASSYGPGGVNTEAFF
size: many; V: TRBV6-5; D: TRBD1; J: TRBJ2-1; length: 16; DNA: TGTGCCAGCAGTTACTCGAAGGCAGGGGGCTACAATGAGCAGTTCTTC; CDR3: CASSYSKAGGYNEQFF
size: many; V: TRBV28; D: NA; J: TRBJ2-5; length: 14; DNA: TGTGCCAGCAGTTTAGGGCAACTCCAAGAGACCCAGTACTTC; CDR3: CASSLGQLQETQYF
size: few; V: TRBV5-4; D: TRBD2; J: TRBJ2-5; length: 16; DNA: TGTGCCAGCAGTCTTCCGGGACTAGCGGGAGAGGAGACCCAGTACTTC; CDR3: CASSLPGLAGEETQYF
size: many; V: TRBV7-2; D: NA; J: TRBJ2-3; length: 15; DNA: TGTGCCAGCAGCTTAGGGCGGGGCGGCACAGATACGCAGTATTTT; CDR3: CASSLGRGGTDTQYF
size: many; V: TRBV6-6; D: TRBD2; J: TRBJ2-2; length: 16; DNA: TGTGCCAGCAGTTACCGGACTAGCGGTTACACCGGGGAGCTGTTTTTT; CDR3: CASSYRTSGYTGELFF
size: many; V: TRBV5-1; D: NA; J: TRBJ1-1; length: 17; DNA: TGCGCCAGCAGGGTTCTGGGTTCGAGGCACATGAACACTGAAGCTTTCTTT; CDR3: CASRVLGSRHMNTEAFF
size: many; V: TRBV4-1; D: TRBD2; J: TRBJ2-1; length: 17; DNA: TGCGCCAGCAGCCAAGATCGGGGGGGCGCTTCCTACAATGAGCAGTTCTTC; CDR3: CASSQDRGGASYNEQFF
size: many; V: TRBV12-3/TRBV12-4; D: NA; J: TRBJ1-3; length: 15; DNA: TGTGCCAGCAGTAATACAGCTAGCTCTGGAAACACCATATATTTT; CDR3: CASSNTASSGNTIYF
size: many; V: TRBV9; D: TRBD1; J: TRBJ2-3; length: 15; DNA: TGTGCCAGCAGCGTAGGGCCTACAGGGGCAGATACGCAGTATTTT; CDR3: CASSVGPTGADTQYF
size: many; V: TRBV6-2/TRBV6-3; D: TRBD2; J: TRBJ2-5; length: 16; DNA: TGTGCCAGCAGCCCCGGACTAGCGGGAGGCCGGAAGACCCAGTACTTC; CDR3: CASSPGLAGGRKTQYF
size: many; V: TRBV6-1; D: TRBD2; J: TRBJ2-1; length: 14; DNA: TGTGCCAGCAGTGAAGGGCTAGCGGGCAATGAGCAGTTCTTC; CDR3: CASSEGLAGNEQFF
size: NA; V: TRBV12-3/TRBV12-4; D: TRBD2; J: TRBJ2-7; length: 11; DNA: TGTGCCAGCTGGGGGGGACTTCAGCAGTACTTC; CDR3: CASWGGLQQYF
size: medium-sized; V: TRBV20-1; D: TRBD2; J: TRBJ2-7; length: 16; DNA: TGCAGTGCCAATCAGCGGGAGGGCGGATACGGCTACGAGCAGTACTTC; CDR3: CSANQREGGYGYEQYF
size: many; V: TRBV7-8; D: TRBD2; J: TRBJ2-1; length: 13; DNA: TGTGCCAGCAGTCACCCCGGACTAGCGGGAACGTTCTTC; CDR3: CASSHPGLAGTFF
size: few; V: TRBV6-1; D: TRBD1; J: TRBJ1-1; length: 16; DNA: TGTGCCAGCATTGCCCCTGGACAGGGGTGGAACACTGAAGCTTTCTTT; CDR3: CASIAPGQGWNTEAFF
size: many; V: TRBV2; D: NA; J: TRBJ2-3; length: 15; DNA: TGTGCCAGCAGTGAATATACTTTGCCAGGGGATACGCAGTATTTT; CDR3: CASSEYTLPGDTQYF
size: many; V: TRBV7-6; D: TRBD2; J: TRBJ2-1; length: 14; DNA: TGTGCCAGCAGCTTAGCCGCGGGAGGAAATGAGCAGTTCTTC; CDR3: CASSLAAGGNEQFF
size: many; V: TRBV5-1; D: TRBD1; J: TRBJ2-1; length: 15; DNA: TGCGCCAGCAGCCGTACAGGGGGCTTCTACAATGAGCAGTTCTTC; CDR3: CASSRTGGFYNEQFF
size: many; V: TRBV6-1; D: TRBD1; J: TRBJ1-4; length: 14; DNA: TGTGCCAGCAGTGATCCCGACAGGGCCGGAAAACTGTTTTTT; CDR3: CASSDPDRAGKLFF
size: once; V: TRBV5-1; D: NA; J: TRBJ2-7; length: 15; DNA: TGCGCCAGCAGCACCACAGATTTCTCTCCCTACGAGCAGTACTTC; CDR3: CASSTTDFSPYEQYF
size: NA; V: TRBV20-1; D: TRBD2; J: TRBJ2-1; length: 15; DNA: TGCAGTGCTAGAAAGGGCGGGAGGACCTACAATGAGCAGTTCTTC; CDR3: CSARKGGRTYNEQFF
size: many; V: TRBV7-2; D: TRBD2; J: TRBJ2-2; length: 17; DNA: TGTGCCAGCCGACTAGCGATGGGTATTTCGAACACCGGGGAGCTGTTTTTT; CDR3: CASRLAMGISNTGELFF
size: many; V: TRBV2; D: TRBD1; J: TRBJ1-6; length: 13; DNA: TGTGCCAGCATGGGACAGGAGTTTTCACCCCTCCACTTT; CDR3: CASMGQEFSPLHF
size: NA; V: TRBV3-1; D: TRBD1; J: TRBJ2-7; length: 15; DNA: TGTGCCAGCAGCCAAGGGGGGGACAGGGGATACGAGCAGTACTTC; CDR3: CASSQGGDRGYEQYF
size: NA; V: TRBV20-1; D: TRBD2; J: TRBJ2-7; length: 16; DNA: TGCAGTGCTAGAGATAGGCGGGGGGCGGTAGGGATGGAGCAGTACTTC; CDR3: CSARDRRGAVGMEQYF
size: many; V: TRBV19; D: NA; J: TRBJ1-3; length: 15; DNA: TGTGCCAGTAGTATGACAGCAAACGATGGAAACACCATATATTTT; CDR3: CASSMTANDGNTIYF
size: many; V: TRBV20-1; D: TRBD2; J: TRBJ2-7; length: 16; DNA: TGCAGTGCTAGAGCCCTACTAGCGGGAGGTTCCTACGAGCAGTACTTC; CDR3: CSARALLAGGSYEQYF
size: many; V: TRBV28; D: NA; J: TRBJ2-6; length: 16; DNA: TGTGCCAGCAGGGCTGGGGGGACAGTCTGGGCCAACGTCCTGACTTTC; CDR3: CASRAGGTVWANVLTF
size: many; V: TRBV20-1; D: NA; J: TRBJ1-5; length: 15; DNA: TGCAGTGCTAGGGGGGACACGGTGGGATTTCAGCCCCAGCATTTT; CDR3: CSARGDTVGFQPQHF
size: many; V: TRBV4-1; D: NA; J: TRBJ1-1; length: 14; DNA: TGCGCCAGCAGCCGGGCGGGTGGAGCCACTGAAGCTTTCTTT; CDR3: CASSRAGGATEAFF
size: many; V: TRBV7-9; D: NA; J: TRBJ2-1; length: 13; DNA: TGTGCCAGCAGCTTAGGGGGCCACAATGAGCAGTTCTTC; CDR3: CASSLGGHNEQFF
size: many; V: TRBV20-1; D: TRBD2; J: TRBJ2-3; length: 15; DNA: TGCAGTGCTAGCGGCGGGAGGGCGAACACAGATACGCAGTATTTT; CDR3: CSASGGRANTDTQYF
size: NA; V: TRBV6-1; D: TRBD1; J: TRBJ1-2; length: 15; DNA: TGTGCCAGCAGTGAAGGCACAGGGGTAAACTATGGCTACACCTTC; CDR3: CASSEGTGVNYGYTF
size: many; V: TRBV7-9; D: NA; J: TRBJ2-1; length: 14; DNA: TGTGCCAGCAGCCTAACACGCTCCTACAATGAGCAGTTCTTC; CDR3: CASSLTRSYNEQFF
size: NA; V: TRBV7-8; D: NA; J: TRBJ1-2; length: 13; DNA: TGTGCCAGCAGCCCACCACCTGTATATGGCTACACCTTC; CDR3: CASSPPPVYGYTF
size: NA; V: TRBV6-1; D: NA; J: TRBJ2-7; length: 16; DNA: TGTGCCAGCACCGCCCGGGGTGGCCTTTATAGTTACAAGCAGTACTTC; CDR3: CASTARGGLYSYKQYF
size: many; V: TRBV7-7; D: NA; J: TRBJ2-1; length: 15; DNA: TGTGCTAGCAGCTTAGCCCACGATCTGAGCAATGAGCAGTTCTTC; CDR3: CASSLAHDLSNEQFF
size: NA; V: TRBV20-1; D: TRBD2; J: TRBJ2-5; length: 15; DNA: TGCAGTGCTAGAGATGGGAGGGGCAGGCAAGAGACCCAGTACTTC; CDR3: CSARDGRGRQETQYF
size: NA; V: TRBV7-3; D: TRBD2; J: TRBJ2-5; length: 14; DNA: TGTGCCAACAGCCCTGGACTAGCGGGAGAGACCCAGTACTTC; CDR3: CANSPGLAGETQYF
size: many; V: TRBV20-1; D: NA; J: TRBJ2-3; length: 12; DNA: TGCAGTGCCGGGGCTAGTTCCGATACGCAGTATTTT; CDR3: CSAGASSDTQYF
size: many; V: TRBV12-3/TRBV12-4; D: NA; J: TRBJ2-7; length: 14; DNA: TGTGCCAGCAGTCAACCGGGACCCCTATACGAGCAGTACTTC; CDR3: CASSQPGPLYEQYF
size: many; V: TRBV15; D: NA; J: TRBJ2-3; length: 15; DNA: TGTGCCACCAGCAGAGTCCCAGGGACCGGGGATACGCAGTATTTT; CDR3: CATSRVPGTGDTQYF
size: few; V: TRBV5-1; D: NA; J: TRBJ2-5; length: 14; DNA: TGCGCCAGCAGCTGTGGACAGCAACAAGATACCCAGTACTTC; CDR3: CASSCGQQQDTQYF